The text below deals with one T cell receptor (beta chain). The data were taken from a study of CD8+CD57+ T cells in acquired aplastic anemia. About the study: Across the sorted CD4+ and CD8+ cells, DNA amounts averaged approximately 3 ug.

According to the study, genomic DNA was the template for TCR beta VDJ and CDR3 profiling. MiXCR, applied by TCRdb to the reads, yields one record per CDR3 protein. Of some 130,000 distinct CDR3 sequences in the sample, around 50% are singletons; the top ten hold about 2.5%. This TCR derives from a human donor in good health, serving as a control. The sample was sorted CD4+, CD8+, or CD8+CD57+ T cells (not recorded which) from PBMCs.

This CDR3 reads CASSIQGMSNQPQHF. The CDR3 coding sequence is TGTGCCAGTAGTATACAGGGGATGAGCAATCAGCCCCAGCATTTT. The chain employs TRBV19 and TRBJ1-5; possibly TRBD1 for D (6 bases). The length of the CDR3 is 15 residues. The V gene's germline CDR1 is LNHDA and CDR2 SQIVND (reference sequence). V lost 2 bases to trimming and J lost 1 base, with 9 bases between them.